This TCR beta chain was recovered during a study of Ad26.COV2.S vaccination and SARS-CoV-2 variants. Study-wide results and caveats: Measures of TCR breadth and depth may have fallen short of total T cell responses. It was vaccine recipients, not placebo recipients, who had the higher spike-specific TCR breadth. Following vaccination, spike-specific CD8+ and CD4+ T cell responses reportedly exhibited substantial breadth.

The germline V and J ends were trimmed by 5 bases and 5 bases, with 13 bases remaining between them. Germline V gives CDR1 KGHDR, CDR2 SFDVKD. There are 14 residues in the CDR3. Repertoires were generated with immunoSEQ multiplex PCR, while TCRdb's copy carries only in-frame clones and drops some. The table includes more than 400,000 clones, about nine tenths detected once. Treatment defined: some 19 received Ad26.COV2.S at low or high dose, single or two shots; 5 received placebo; per-sample allocation not given. All samples were drawn on day 63, counting from the first vaccine or placebo injection. Expressing Wuhan-strain SARS-CoV-2 spike, an Ad26 vector served as the vaccine. With respect to this clone: As yet, its antigen is unknown.

Here the sequenced sample was peripheral blood, taken in a trial of Ad26.COV2.S vaccine versus placebo. This clonotype was sampled from a person aged 18-60 years who received the Ad26.COV2.S COVID-19 vaccine or a placebo. The chain has TRBV24-1 and TRBJ2-3; the D is unclear. CDR3 protein: CATSASAIGDTQYF. The DNA of the CDR3 is TGTGCCACCAGTGCCTCGGCGATTGGAGATACGCAGTATTTT.